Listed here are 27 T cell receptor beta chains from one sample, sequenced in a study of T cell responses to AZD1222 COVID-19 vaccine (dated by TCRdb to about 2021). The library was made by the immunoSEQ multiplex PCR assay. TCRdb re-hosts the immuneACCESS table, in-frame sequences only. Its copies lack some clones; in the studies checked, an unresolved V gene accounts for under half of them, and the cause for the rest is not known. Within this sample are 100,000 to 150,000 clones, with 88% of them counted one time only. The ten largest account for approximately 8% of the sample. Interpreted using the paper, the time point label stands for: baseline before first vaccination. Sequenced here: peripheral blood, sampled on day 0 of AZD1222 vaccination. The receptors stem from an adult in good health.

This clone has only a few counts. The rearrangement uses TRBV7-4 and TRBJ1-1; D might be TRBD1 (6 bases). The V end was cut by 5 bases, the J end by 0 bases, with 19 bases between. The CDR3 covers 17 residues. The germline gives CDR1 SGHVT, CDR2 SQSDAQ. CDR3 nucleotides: TGTGCCAGCAGCGCACAAAGGACAGAGCCGATGAACACTGAAGCTTTCTTT. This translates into CASSAQRTEPMNTEAFF. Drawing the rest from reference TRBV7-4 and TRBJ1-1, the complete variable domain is GAGVSQSPRYKVAKRGRDVALRCDSISGHVTLYWYRQTLGQGSEVLTYSQSDAQRDKSGRPSGRFSAERPERSVSTLKIQRTEQGDSAVYLCASSAQRTEPMNTEAFFGQGTRLTVV.

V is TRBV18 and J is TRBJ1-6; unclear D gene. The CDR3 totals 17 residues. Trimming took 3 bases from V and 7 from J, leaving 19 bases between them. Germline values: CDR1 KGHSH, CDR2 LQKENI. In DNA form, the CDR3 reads TGTGCCAGCTCACCCGCGGACGCGGTTTCCAAGAATTCACCCCTCCACTTT. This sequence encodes CASSPADAVSKNSPLHF.

The CDR3 DNA sequence: TGTGCCAGCAGCTTAGGGGACAGGGTTGAGGCCCTCCACTTT. Translation gives CASSLGDRVEALHF. The V gene is TRBV11-2, the J gene TRBJ1-6; TRBD1 matches at 9 bases. V gave up 1 base and J gave up 14 bases; unmatched junction bases: 6. The CDR3 runs to 14 residues. Germline loops: CDR1 SGHAT, CDR2 FQNNGV.

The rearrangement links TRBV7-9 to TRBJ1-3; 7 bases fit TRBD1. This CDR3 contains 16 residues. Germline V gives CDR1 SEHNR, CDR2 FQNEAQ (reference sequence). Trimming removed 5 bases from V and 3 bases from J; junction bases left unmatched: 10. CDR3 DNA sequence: TGTGCCAGCAGCGCAACCGGGACAGTCCTTGGAAACACCATATATTTT. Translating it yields CASSATGTVLGNTIYF.

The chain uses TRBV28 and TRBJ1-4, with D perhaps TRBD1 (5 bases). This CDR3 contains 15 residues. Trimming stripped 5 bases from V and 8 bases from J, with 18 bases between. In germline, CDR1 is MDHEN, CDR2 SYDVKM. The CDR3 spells CASSTFQGGREKLFF. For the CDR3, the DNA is TGTGCCAGCAGTACCTTCCAGGGCGGACGGGAAAAACTGTTTTTT.

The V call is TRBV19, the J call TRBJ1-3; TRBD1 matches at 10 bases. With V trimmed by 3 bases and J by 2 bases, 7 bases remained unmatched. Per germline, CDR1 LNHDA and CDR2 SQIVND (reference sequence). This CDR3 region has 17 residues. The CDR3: CASSITSGTGAGNTIYF. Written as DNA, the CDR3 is TGTGCCAGTAGTATCACCTCCGGGACAGGGGCTGGAAACACCATATATTTT.

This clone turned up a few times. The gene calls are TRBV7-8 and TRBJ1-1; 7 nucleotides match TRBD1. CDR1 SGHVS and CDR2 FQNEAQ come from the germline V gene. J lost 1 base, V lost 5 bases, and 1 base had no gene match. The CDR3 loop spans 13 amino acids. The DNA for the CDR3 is TGTGCCAGCAGCCAGGGGGGGAACACTGAAGCTTTCTTT. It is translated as CASSQGGNTEAFF.

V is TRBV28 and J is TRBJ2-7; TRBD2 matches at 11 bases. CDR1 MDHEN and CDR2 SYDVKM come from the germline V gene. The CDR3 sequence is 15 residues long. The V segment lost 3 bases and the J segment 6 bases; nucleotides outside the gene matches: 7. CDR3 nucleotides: TGTGCCAGCAGTTTTAGACTAGCGGGGAAGATCGAGCAGTACTTC. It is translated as CASSFRLAGKIEQYF.

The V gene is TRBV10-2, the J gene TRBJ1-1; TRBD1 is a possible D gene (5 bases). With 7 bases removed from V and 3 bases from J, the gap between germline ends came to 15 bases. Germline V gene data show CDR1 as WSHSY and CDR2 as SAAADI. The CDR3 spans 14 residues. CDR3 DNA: TGCGCCAGCAAGATAAGGGGAGCGGACACTGAAGCTTTCTTT. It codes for CASKIRGADTEAFF.

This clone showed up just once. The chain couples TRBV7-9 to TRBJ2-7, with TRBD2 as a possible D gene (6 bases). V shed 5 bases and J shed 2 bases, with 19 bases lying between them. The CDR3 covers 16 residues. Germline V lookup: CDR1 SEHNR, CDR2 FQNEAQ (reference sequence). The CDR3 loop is CASSAQAGRATYEQYF. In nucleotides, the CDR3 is TGTGCCAGCAGCGCTCAAGCGGGCAGGGCCACCTACGAGCAGTACTTC.

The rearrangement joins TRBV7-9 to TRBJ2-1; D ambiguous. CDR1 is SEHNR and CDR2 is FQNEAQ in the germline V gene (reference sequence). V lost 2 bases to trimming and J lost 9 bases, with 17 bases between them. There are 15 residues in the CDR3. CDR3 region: CASSLTQSEVGEQFF. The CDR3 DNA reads TGTGCCAGCAGCTTAACGCAGTCCGAAGTTGGTGAGCAGTTCTTC.

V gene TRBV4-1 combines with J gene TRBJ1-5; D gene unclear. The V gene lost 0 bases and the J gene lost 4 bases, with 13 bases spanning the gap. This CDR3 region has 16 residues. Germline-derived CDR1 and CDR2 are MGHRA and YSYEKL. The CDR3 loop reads CASSQDRAGWNQPQHF. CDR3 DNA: TGCGCCAGCAGCCAAGATAGGGCGGGGTGGAATCAGCCCCAGCATTTT.

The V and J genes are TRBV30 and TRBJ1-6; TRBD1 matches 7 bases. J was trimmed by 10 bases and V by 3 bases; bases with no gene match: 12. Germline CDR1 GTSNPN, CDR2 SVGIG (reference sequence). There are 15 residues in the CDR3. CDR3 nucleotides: TGTGCCTGGAGCTCCAAGACAGGGACGGGATCACCCCTCCACTTT. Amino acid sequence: CAWSSKTGTGSPLHF.

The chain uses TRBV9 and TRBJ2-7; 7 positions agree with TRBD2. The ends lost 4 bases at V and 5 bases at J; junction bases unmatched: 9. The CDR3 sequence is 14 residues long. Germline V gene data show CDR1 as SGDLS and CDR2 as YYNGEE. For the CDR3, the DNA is TGTGCCAGCAGCCGCCTTGGAAGCGGGAACGAGCAGTACTTC. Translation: CASSRLGSGNEQYF. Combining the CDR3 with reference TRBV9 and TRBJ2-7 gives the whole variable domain DSGVTQTPKHLITATGQRVTLRCSPRSGDLSVYWYQQSLDQGLQFLIQYYNGEERAKGNILERFSAQQFPDLHSELNLSSLELGDSALYFCASSRLGSGNEQYFGPGTRLTVT.

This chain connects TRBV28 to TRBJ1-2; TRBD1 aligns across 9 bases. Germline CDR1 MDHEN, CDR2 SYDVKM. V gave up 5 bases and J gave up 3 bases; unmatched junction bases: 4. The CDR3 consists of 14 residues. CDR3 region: CASSPGTGYYGYTF. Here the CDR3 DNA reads TGTGCCAGCAGTCCCGGGACAGGGTACTATGGCTACACCTTC.

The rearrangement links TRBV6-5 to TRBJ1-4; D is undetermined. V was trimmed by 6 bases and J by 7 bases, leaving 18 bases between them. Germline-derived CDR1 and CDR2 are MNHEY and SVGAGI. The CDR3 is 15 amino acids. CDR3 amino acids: CASRWQAISGEKLFF. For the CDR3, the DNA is TGTGCCAGCAGGTGGCAGGCCATTTCGGGTGAAAAACTGTTTTTT.

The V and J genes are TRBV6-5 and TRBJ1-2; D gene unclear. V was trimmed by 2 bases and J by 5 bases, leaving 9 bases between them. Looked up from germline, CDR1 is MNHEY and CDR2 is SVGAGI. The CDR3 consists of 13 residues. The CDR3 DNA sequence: TGTGCCAGCAGTTACGACGGGATTTATGGCTACACCTTC. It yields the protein CASSYDGIYGYTF.

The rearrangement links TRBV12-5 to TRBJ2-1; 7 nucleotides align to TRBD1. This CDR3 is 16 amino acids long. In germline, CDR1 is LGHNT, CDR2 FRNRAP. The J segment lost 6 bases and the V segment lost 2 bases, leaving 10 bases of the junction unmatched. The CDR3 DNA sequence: TGTGCTAGTGGTTTGAAGACAGGGACACTTACCAATGAGCAGTTCTTC. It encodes CASGLKTGTLTNEQFF.

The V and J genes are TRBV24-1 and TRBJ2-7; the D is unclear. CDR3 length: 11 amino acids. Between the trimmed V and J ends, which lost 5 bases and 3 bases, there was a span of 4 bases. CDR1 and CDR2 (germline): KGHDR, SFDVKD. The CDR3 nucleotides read TGTGCCACCAGTGTTGGCTACGAGCAGTACTTC. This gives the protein CATSVGYEQYF.

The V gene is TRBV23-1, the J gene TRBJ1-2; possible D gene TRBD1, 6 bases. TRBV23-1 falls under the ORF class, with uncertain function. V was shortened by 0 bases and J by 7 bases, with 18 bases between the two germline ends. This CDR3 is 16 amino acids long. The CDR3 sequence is CASSQSCEEQGSGYTF. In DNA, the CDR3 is TGCGCCAGCAGTCAATCGTGTGAGGAACAGGGCTCTGGCTACACCTTC.

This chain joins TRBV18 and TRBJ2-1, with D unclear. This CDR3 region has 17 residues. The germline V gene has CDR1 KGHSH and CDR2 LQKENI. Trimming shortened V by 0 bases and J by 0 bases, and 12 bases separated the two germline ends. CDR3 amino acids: CASSPPMAQSSYNEQFF. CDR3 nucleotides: TGTGCCAGCTCACCACCTATGGCGCAGAGCTCCTACAATGAGCAGTTCTTC.

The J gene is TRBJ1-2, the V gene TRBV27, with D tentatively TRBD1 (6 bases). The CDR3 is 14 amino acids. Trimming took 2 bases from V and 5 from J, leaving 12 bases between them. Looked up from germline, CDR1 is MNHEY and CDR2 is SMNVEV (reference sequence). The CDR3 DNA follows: TGTGCCAGCAGTTTAGGCAGGGGAAATTATGGCTACACCTTC. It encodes CASSLGRGNYGYTF.

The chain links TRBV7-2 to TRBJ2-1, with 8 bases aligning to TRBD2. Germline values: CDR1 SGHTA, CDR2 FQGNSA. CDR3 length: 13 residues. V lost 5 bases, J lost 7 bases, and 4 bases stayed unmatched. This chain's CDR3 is CASSRGGWNEQFF. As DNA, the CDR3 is TGTGCCAGCAGCCGCGGGGGGTGGAATGAGCAGTTCTTC.

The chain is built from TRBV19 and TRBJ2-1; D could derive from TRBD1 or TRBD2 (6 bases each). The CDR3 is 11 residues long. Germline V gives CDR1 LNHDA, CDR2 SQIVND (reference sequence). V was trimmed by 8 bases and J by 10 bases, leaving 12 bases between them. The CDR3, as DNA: TGTGCCAGTGGCAGGGGAGGCGAGCAGTTCTTC. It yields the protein CASGRGGEQFF.

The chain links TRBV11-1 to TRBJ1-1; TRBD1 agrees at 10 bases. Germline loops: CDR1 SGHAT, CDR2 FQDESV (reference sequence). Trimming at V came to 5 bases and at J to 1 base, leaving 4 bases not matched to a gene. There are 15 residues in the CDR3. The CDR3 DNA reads TGTGCCAGCAGCCTCCGGACAGGGGGGAACACTGAAGCTTTCTTT. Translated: CASSLRTGGNTEAFF.

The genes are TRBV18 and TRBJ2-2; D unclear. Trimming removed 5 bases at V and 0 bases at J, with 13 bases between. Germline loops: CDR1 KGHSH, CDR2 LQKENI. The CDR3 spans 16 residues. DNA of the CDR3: TGTGCCAGCTCATCAAACCCCGGAGCGAACACCGGGGAGCTGTTTTTT. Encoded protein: CASSSNPGANTGELFF.

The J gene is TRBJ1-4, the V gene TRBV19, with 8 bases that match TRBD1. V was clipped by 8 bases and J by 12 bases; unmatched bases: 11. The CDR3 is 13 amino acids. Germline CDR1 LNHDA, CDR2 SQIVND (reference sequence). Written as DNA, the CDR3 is TGTGCCAGTTCTGGACAGGGCGCCGGGGAACTGTTTTTT. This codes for CASSGQGAGELFF.